This TCR beta chain appears in the sequencing data of a study of cytomegalovirus exposure and HLA in healthy donors. In regard to this clone: No antigen is known for it.

Findings and caveats of the study: Most TCR beta V segments were productive about 87% or about 30% of the time in an earlier analysis. In a later analysis, approximately 15,000 TCR beta sequences were associated with HLA alleles at 0.05 false discovery rate. One variant, a missense change in DCLRE1C, was linked in a later analysis to TCR beta V- and J-gene trimming.

It was healthy bone marrow donors who served as donors. Amplification used 60 Vbeta primers and 13 Jbeta primers. Generated by immunoSEQ multiplex PCR, the TCRdb table keeps only in-frame clones and is missing some. This table holds about 160,000 clones, 75% to 85% found once. CDR1 and CDR2 from the germline V gene are KGHSH and LQKENI. CDR3 length: 15 residues. V was pared by 3 bases and J by 5 bases, with 14 bases between. The source material was PBMCs. This receptor was taken from a man aged 45-65 years in good health and CMV-seropositive. The chain is built from TRBV18 and TRBJ2-1; possible D gene TRBD2, 6 bases. CDR3 amino acids: CASSPLDGGNNEQFF. The DNA of the CDR3 is TGTGCCAGCTCACCCCTTGATGGCGGGAACAATGAGCAGTTCTTC.